This T cell receptor beta chain was retrieved from a study of blood T cell repertoires in COVID-19. Study-wide context: Samples came from the United States, Italy and Spain, spanning acute and convalescent COVID-19. T cells, B-cell-depleted T cells, or PBMCs provided the cDNA or gDNA that served as material.

This CDR3 contains 13 residues. Germline CDR1 reads MNHEY; CDR2 reads SMNVEV (reference sequence). J lost 11 bases, V lost 6 bases, and 5 bases had no gene match. Patients at the Seattle site were enrolled during active infection and followed longitudinally. Under the authors' procedure: For nucleated cells, counts were estimated from reference gene primer amplification. The protocol was immunoSEQ multiplex PCR, while the TCRdb copy is restricted to in-frame clones and leaves out a portion. The V and J calls and clone size are taken from that table; D and trimming were inferred from the DNA. The data show about 500,000 clones, with 85% to 90% seen just once and less than 9% held by the top ten.

The V and J genes are TRBV27 and TRBJ1-6; 9 bases align to TRBD1. Specimen: peripheral blood. The source of this sequence is a woman in her fifties or sixties with COVID-19, enrolled during active disease. The CDR3 DNA sequence: TGTGCCAGCAGGAGGACAGGGGCAACACCCCTCCACTTT. Translation: CASRRTGATPLHF.